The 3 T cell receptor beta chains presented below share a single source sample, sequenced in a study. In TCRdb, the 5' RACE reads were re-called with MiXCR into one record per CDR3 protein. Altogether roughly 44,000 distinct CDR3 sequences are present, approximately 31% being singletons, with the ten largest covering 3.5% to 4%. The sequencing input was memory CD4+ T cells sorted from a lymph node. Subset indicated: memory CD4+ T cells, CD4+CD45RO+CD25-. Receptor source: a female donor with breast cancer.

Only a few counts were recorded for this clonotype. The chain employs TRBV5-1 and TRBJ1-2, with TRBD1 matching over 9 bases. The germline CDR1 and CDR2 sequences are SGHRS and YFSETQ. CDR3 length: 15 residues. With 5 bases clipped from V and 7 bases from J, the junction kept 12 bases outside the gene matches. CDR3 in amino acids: CASSTPGQGDGGYTF. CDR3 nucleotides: TGCGCCAGCAGTACCCCGGGACAGGGAGACGGTGGCTACACCTTC.

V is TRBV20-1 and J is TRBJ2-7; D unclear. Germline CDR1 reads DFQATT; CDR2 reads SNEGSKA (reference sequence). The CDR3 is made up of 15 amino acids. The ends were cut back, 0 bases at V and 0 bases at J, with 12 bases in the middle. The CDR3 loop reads CSARDRPLSSYEQYF. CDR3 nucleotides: TGCAGTGCTAGAGATCGACCGCTGAGCTCCTACGAGCAGTACTTC.

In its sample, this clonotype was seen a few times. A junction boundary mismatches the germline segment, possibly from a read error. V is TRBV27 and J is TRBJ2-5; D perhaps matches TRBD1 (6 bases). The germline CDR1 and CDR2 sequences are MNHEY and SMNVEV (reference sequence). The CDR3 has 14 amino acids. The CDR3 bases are TGTGCCAGCAGTTTTATCGGGACACAAGAGACCCAATACTTC. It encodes CASSFIGTQETQYF.